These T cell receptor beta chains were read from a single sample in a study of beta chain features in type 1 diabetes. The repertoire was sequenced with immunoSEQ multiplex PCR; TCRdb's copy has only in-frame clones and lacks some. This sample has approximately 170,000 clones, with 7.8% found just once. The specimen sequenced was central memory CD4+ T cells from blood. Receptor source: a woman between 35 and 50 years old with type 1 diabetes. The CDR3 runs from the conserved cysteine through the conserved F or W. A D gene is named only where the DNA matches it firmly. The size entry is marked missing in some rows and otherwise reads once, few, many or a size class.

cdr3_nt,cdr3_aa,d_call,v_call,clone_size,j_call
TGTGCCAGCTCAAGACTAGCGGGAGGGGAGACGCAGTATTTT,CASSRLAGGETQYF,TRBD2,TRBV18,few,TRBJ2-3
TGTGCCAGCAGGGCGGAGAGCTCCTACGAGCAGTACTTC,CASRAESSYEQYF,.,TRBV28,.,TRBJ2-7
TGTGCCAGCAGTGCCCCAGACAGGGGGGGAGGCTACGAGCAGTACTTC,CASSAPDRGGGYEQYF,TRBD1,TRBV25-1,many,TRBJ2-7
TGTGCCTGGAGTAAACAGGGCTTTAATGGCTACACCTTC,CAWSKQGFNGYTF,.,TRBV30,.,TRBJ1-2
TGTGCCAGCAGTAGAGAACAGACGGCTAATGAAAAACTGTTTTTT,CASSREQTANEKLFF,.,TRBV2,.,TRBJ1-4
TGTGCCAGCAGCCAAGGACAGACCCTCACAGATACGCAGTATTTT,CASSQGQTLTDTQYF,.,TRBV4-2,few,TRBJ2-3
TGCGCCAGCAGCGAAAGGGGATATCAAGAGACCCAGTACTTC,CASSERGYQETQYF,.,TRBV4-3,many,TRBJ2-5
TGTGCCAGCAGCTTGGTGGGACAGGGGGATGAAAAACTGTTTTTT,CASSLVGQGDEKLFF,TRBD1,TRBV6-6,few,TRBJ1-4
TGTGCCAGCAGCTTGTCCATCGGAGGGGTAGCGGAGACCCAGTACTTC,CASSLSIGGVAETQYF,.,TRBV11-3,few,TRBJ2-5
TGTGCCAGCAGCAGGAGGGAAACCGGGGAGCTGTTTTTT,CASSRRETGELFF,.,TRBV4-2,.,TRBJ2-2
TGCGCCAGCAGCTTGGCCGTGAGAGCCTACGAGCAGTACTTC,CASSLAVRAYEQYF,.,TRBV5-1,.,TRBJ2-7
TGTGCCAGCAGGCAAGAGGGGGGGAGGGAGACCCAGTACTTC,CASRQEGGRETQYF,.,TRBV7-2,.,TRBJ2-5
TGTGCCAGCAGCTCCTCGGCGGGACTAGGAGACCGGTACTTC,CASSSSAGLGDRYF,TRBD2,TRBV7-2,many,TRBJ2-5
TGTGCCAGTAGTATCGACGGGGGGGGACAAGAGACCCAGTACTTC,CASSIDGGGQETQYF,TRBD2,TRBV19,few,TRBJ2-5
TGTGCCTGGACGAGGGGGAGCAGGACTGAAGCTTTCTTT,CAWTRGSRTEAFF,.,TRBV30,few,TRBJ1-1
TGTGCCAGCAGCGTAGGAGGGGGAGGGAGAGAGACCCAGTACTTC,CASSVGGGGRETQYF,.,TRBV9,few,TRBJ2-5
TGTGCCAGCATGTCGCGGGGGGCGGATCAGCCCCAGCATTTT,CASMSRGADQPQHF,.,TRBV2,few,TRBJ1-5
TGTGCCAGTAGCCCCAGGGGGCGCCGGAATCAGCCCCAGCATTTT,CASSPRGRRNQPQHF,TRBD1,TRBV19,.,TRBJ1-5
TGTGCCAGCAGCCTGAGCGGGAGCTTGATCAATGAGCAGTTCTTC,CASSLSGSLINEQFF,TRBD2,TRBV9,many,TRBJ2-1
TGCGCCAGCAGCCAAGATCGGGGGGGTCATCAGCCCCAGCATTTT,CASSQDRGGHQPQHF,.,TRBV4-3,.,TRBJ1-5
TGTGCCAGCTCCCCTAACTCGGACACAACCGGGGAGCTGTTTTTT,CASSPNSDTTGELFF,.,TRBV18,.,TRBJ2-2
TGTGCCAGCTCAACTGAAGATGAGCAGTTCTTC,CASSTEDEQFF,.,TRBV18,few,TRBJ2-1
TGTGCCGTCCGCGGGACAGGGGCGGCCTACGAGCAGTACTTC,CAVRGTGAAYEQYF,TRBD1,TRBV10-3,many,TRBJ2-7
TGTGCCAGCAGCCCGCTCCGGGACTATGGCTACACCTTC,CASSPLRDYGYTF,.,TRBV9,few,TRBJ1-2
TGTGCCAGTAGGACGAGAGGTACCCCTTCTGAGCAGTTCTTC,CASRTRGTPSEQFF,.,TRBV19,.,TRBJ2-1
TGCGCCAGCAGCTTGGCCGGGCAGGGGGTCAGCACCGGGGAGCTGTTTTTT,CASSLAGQGVSTGELFF,TRBD1,TRBV5-1,.,TRBJ2-2
TGTGCCAGCAGTGAGGGGGCCCGTCATCAGCCCCAGCATTTT,CASSEGARHQPQHF,.,TRBV2,.,TRBJ1-5
TGTGCCAGCAGTTACTCCCGACAGGGGAATGAGCAGTTCTTC,CASSYSRQGNEQFF,TRBD1,TRBV6-5,.,TRBJ2-1
TGCGCCAGCAGCCCCCTCCCCTATCAGCCCCAGCATTTT,CASSPLPYQPQHF,.,TRBV5-1,.,TRBJ1-5
TGTGCCAGCAGCGTAACAGATCTACCCTACGAGCAGTACTTC,CASSVTDLPYEQYF,.,TRBV9,few,TRBJ2-7
TGTGCCAGTAGTATTCAGACTATTGGCAATGAGCAGTTCTTC,CASSIQTIGNEQFF,.,TRBV19,.,TRBJ2-1
TGTGCCAGCAGCGCCGGGTCATGGGGAGATGAGCAGTTCTTC,CASSAGSWGDEQFF,.,TRBV7-8,.,TRBJ2-1
TGTGCCAGCAGCTTAGCTGGTGGGCCAGATAGCGAGCAGTACTTC,CASSLAGGPDSEQYF,.,TRBV7-9,.,TRBJ2-7
TGTGCCAGCAGTCCCCGGACAGGGCGAGATACGCAGTATTTT,CASSPRTGRDTQYF,TRBD1,TRBV6-5,.,TRBJ2-3
TGTGCCAGCAAAACGAGTAGCGGAGAAAACATTCAGTACTTC,CASKTSSGENIQYF,.,TRBV5-4,.,TRBJ2-4
TGTGCCAGCAAGGTTGGAGGGCCCACTGAAGCTTTCTTT,CASKVGGPTEAFF,.,TRBV6-5,few,TRBJ1-1
TGTGCTAGTGGTTTGAGACCTGACAGCCAAGCTTTCTTT,CASGLRPDSQAFF,.,TRBV12-5,few,TRBJ1-1
TGCGCCAGCAGTCCAACAGGGAACCGAGATGAAAAACTGTTTTTT,CASSPTGNRDEKLFF,.,TRBV5-1,many,TRBJ1-4
TGTGCCAGCAGTGGTACTAAACAGGGGAAATTCCACGAGCAGTACTTC,CASSGTKQGKFHEQYF,TRBD1,TRBV25-1,.,TRBJ2-7
TGTGCCAGCCGAGGGACAGCCACCGGGGAGCTGTTTTTT,CASRGTATGELFF,TRBD1,TRBV25-1,.,TRBJ2-2
TGTGCCAGTAGAACTACAGGCACTGAAGCTTTCTTT,CASRTTGTEAFF,.,TRBV2,.,TRBJ1-1
TGTGCCAGCAGCATTCAGGCGCACTCCTACAATGAGCAGTTCTTC,CASSIQAHSYNEQFF,.,TRBV7-2,few,TRBJ2-1
TGTGCCAGCAGGAGGGGGTCGAACACTGAAGCTTTCTTT,CASRRGSNTEAFF,.,TRBV7-9,few,TRBJ1-1
TGTGCCAGCAGTTCCTATGGGACAGAGTTC,CASSSYGTEF,TRBD1,TRBV28,few,TRBJ1-2
TGCGCCAGCAGCCGGACTGTTGAAGGTGGGGCCAACGTCCTGACTTTC,CASSRTVEGGANVLTF,.,TRBV4-3,few,TRBJ2-6
TGTGCCAGCAGTTTAAGCGAGTATAGCAATCAGCCCCAGCATTTT,CASSLSEYSNQPQHF,.,TRBV28,.,TRBJ1-5
TGTGCCAGCAGCTTACAGCAGAGCGGCACTGAAGCTTTCTTT,CASSLQQSGTEAFF,.,TRBV7-8,few,TRBJ1-1
TGTGCCAGCAGCGTCGGACAGGATAACTATGGCTACACCTTC,CASSVGQDNYGYTF,TRBD1,TRBV9,.,TRBJ1-2
TGTGCCAGCAGTGATCCAGGGAAGGACTATGGCTACACCTTC,CASSDPGKDYGYTF,.,TRBV2,few,TRBJ1-2
TGCGCCAGCAGCTCTGGACAGGGTTGGGAGACCCAGTACTTC,CASSSGQGWETQYF,TRBD1,TRBV5-1,few,TRBJ2-5